Described below is a single T cell receptor (beta chain) sequence and its context. This entry comes from a study of blood T cell repertoires in COVID-19. The CDR3 totals 17 residues. The germline CDR1 and CDR2 sequences are SGHKS and YYEKEE (reference sequence). The J segment lost 1 base and the V segment lost 1 base, leaving 8 bases of the junction unmatched. Measured with immunoSEQ multiplex PCR; TCRdb has only the in-frame clones, and not every one. The sample has roughly 190,000 clones, roughly 85% seen once. The material sequenced was peripheral blood. The chain links TRBV5-5 to TRBJ2-5; the match to TRBD2 covers 9 bases. The source is a man in his sixties with active or convalescent COVID-19. The DNA for the CDR3 is TGTGCCAGCAGCTTGTTGGGTTCTAGCGGGGCCCAAGAGACCCAGTACTTC. The encoded protein is CASSLLGSSGAQETQYF.